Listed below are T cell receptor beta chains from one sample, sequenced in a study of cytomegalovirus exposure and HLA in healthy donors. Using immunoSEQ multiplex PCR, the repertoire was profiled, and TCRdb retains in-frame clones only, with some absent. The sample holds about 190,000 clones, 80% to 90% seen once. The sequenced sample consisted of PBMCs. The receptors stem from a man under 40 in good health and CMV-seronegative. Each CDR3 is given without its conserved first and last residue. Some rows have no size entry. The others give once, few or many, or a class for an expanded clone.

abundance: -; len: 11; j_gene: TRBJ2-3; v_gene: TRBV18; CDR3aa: ASSSGVRNTQY
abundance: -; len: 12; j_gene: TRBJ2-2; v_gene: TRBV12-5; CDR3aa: ASGFGTPTGELF
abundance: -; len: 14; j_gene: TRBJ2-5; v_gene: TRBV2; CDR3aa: ASSGWSTGVQETQY
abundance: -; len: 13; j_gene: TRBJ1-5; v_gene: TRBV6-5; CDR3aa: ASRLGQGSWQPQH
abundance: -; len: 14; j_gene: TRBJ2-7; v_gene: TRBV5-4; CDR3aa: ASSPRGGGLSYEQY
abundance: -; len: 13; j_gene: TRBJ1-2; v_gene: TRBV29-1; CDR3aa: SVRPVGGVNYGYT
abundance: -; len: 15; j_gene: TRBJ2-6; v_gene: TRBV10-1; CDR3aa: ASSPGTRSSGANGLT
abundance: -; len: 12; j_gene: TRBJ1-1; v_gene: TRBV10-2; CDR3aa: ASSELVTGAEAF
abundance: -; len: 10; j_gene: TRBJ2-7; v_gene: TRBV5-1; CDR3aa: ASSLDSNEQY
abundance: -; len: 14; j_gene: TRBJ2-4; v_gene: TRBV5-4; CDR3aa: ASSSGQLRGKNIQY
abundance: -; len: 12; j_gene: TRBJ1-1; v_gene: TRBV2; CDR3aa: ARTTGTMNTEAF
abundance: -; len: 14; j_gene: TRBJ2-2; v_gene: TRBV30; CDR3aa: AWSAFLTTSGGELF
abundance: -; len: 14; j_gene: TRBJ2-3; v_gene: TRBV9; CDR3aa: ASSEQGGRATDTQY
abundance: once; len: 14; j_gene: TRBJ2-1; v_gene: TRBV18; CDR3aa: ASSPLPGQGKNEQF
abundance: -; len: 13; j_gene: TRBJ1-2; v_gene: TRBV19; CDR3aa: ASSIILGGTDGYT
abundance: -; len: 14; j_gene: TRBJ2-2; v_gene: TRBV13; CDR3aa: ASSFETSGNTGELF
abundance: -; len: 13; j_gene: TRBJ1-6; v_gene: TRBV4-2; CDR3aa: ASTQTRTGSSPLH
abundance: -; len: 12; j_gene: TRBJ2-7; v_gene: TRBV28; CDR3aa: ASSLGHISYEQY
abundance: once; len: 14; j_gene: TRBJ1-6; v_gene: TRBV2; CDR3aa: ASSEPGQGFNSPLH
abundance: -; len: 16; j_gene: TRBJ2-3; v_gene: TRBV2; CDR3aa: ASRTGTSRPSSTDTQY
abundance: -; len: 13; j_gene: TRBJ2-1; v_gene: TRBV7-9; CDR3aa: ASSLGDSYNNEQF
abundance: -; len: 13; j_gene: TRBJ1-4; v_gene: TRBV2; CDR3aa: ASSEGGPPNEKLF
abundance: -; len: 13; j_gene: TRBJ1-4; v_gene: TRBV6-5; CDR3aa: ASSYSGTANEKLF
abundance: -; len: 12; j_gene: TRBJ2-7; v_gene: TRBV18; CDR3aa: ASSLPSGSYEQY
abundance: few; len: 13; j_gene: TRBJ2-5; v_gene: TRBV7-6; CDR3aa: ASSLAGASWETQY